Listed below are T cell receptor beta chains from one sample, sequenced in a study of T-cell memory formation after mild COVID-19. Using its own MiXCR run on the 5' RACE reads, TCRdb lists one record per CDR3 protein. The top ten hold roughly an eighth of the sample, which has about half a million distinct CDR3 sequences, 18% seen once. The sample consisted of PBMCs or a T cell subset sorted from them (not recorded which). The receptors were sampled from an adult woman who had mild COVID-19 (a few samples of this study predate the infection). Cell type and time point are not known. CDR3s include the opening cysteine and the closing phenylalanine or tryptophan. The D gene is left open where the match is weak. For some rows the clone size is stated as once, few or many, or as a class when expanded; others skip it.

>TRBJ2-3|-|TRBV10-3|-
CAISESTATDTQYF
TGTGCCATCAGTGAGTCAACAGCCACAGATACGCAGTATTTT
>TRBJ2-3|-|TRBV2|-
CASGPSATTSTDTQYF
TGTGCCAGCGGACCGTCGGCGACCACTAGCACAGATACGCAGTATTTT
>TRBJ2-1|-|TRBV11-3|few
CASSSWTELMGEQFF
TGTGCCAGCAGCTCCTGGACCGAGTTGATGGGTGAGCAGTTCTTC
>TRBJ2-5|-|TRBV7-8|-
CASSFPGRLETQYF
TGTGCCAGCAGCTTTCCGGGACGCTTAGAGACCCAGTACTTC
>TRBJ2-1|TRBD2|TRBV19|-
CASSPSGTSVYNEQFF
TGTGCCAGTAGTCCATCCGGGACTAGCGTATACAATGAGCAGTTCTTC
>TRBJ2-3|-|TRBV20-1|few
CSARGRGPQGGDTQYF
TGCAGTGCTAGAGGGCGGGGGCCCCAAGGGGGGGATACGCAGTATTTT
>TRBJ1-1|-|TRBV27|few
CASSSGRLPNTEAFF
TGTGCCAGCAGCTCTGGGAGACTCCCGAACACTGAAGCTTTCTTT
>TRBJ2-3|-|TRBV24-1|-
CATSRRQTTDTQYF
TGTGCCACCAGTCGAAGACAGACCACAGATACGCAGTATTTT
>TRBJ2-7|-|TRBV9|-
CASSVESGVLYEQYF
TGTGCCAGCAGCGTAGAATCAGGGGTCTTGTACGAGCAGTACTTC
>TRBJ1-1|-|TRBV10-3|few
CAISESTVNTEAFF
TGTGCCATCAGTGAGTCAACAGTCAACACTGAAGCTTTCTTT
>TRBJ1-4|-|TRBV24-1|few
CATSEPNRAGREKLFF
TGTGCCACCAGTGAACCCAACAGGGCGGGGAGAGAAAAACTGTTTTTT
>TRBJ2-7|-|TRBV24-1|-
CATPGRQSLSYEQYF
TGTGCCACCCCGGGCCGACAGAGCCTCTCCTACGAGCAGTACTTC
>TRBJ2-7|TRBD1|TRBV7-9|few
CASSLVGQAYLEQYF
TGTGCCAGCAGCTTAGTAGGACAGGCTTATCTCGAGCAGTACTTC
>TRBJ2-1|TRBD2|TRBV7-9|-
CASSREGRLDEQFF
TGTGCCAGTTCCCGGGAGGGCCGGTTGGATGAGCAGTTCTTC
>TRBJ1-6|-|TRBV6-2/TRBV6-3|few
CASSLGPRRNSPLHF
TGTGCCAGCAGTTTGGGACCGCGGAGGAATTCACCCCTCCACTTT
>TRBJ1-2|TRBD1|TRBV11-2|-
CASRRTGDYGYTF
TGTGCCAGCAGACGTACAGGGGACTATGGCTACACCTTC
>TRBJ2-2|TRBD1|TRBV12-3/TRBV12-4|few
CASSFQGAGELFF
TGTGCCAGCAGTTTTCAGGGGGCCGGGGAGCTGTTTTTT
>TRBJ2-7|TRBD1|TRBV4-2|-
CASSQWTGKTYEQYF
TGTGCCAGCAGCCAATGGACAGGGAAAACCTACGAGCAGTACTTC
>TRBJ1-2|-|TRBV5-1|-
CASSLTLVGRDGYTF
TGCGCCAGCAGCTTGACCCTAGTCGGACGGGATGGCTACACCTTC
>TRBJ2-1|TRBD2|TRBV20-1|few
CSPSIAGGPYNEQFF
TGCAGTCCATCCATAGCGGGAGGGCCATACAATGAGCAGTTCTTC
>TRBJ2-1|TRBD1|TRBV7-3|few
CASSTQGGNEQFF
TGTGCCAGCAGCACACAGGGGGGTAATGAGCAGTTCTTC
>TRBJ2-4|TRBD2|TRBV7-2|many
CASSSSRASGNIQYF
TGTGCCAGCAGCTCGTCTCGGGCTAGCGGAAACATTCAGTACTTC
>TRBJ1-1|-|TRBV6-5|once
CASSYSGGTATEAFF
TGTGCCAGCAGTTACTCGGGGGGGACGGCCACTGAAGCTTTCTTT
>TRBJ1-2|-|TRBV24-1|few
CATSDPGTPTNYGYTF
TGTGCCACCAGTGACCCCGGGACTCCGACTAACTATGGCTACACCTTC
>TRBJ2-2|-|TRBV24-1|few
CATSDLVAGPNTGELFF
TGTGCCACCAGTGATTTGGTGGCAGGCCCGAACACCGGGGAGCTGTTTTTT
>TRBJ1-2|TRBD1|TRBV12-3/TRBV12-4|few
CASRETGTGDYGYTF
TGTGCCAGCAGGGAAACCGGGACAGGGGATTATGGCTACACCTTC
>TRBJ2-1|TRBD2|TRBV18|-
CASSPRGSSGRNEQFF
TGTGCCAGCTCACCCCGAGGTTCTAGCGGGAGAAATGAGCAGTTCTTC
>TRBJ2-1|TRBD1|TRBV5-1|few
CASSFLDREDYNEQFF
TGCGCCAGCAGCTTTTTGGACAGGGAAGACTACAATGAGCAGTTCTTC
>TRBJ2-1|-|TRBV12-3/TRBV12-4|few
CASRKQGVAYNEQFF
TGTGCCAGCAGAAAACAGGGTGTTGCCTACAATGAGCAGTTCTTC
>TRBJ2-3|TRBD2|TRBV11-3|-
CASSPRVSGLPTQYF
TGTGCCAGCAGCCCACGGGTTAGCGGGCTCCCTACGCAGTATTTT
>TRBJ2-7|TRBD1|TRBV3-1|many
CASSRPDALTGGRTYEQYF
TGTGCCAGCAGCCGCCCTGATGCTCTGACAGGGGGCAGAACTTACGAGCAGTACTTC
>TRBJ2-1|TRBD1|TRBV20-1|-
CSATGQGPNNEQFF
TGCAGTGCTACCGGACAGGGACCCAACAATGAGCAGTTCTTC
>TRBJ1-1|-|TRBV12-3/TRBV12-4|many
CASSPNTEAFF
TGTGCCAGCAGTCCGAACACTGAAGCTTTCTTT
>TRBJ2-3|TRBD1|TRBV19|-
CASSIAGGTGVSDTQYF
TGTGCCAGTAGTATAGCGGGCGGGACAGGGGTATCAGATACGCAGTATTTT
>TRBJ2-3|-|TRBV28|few
CASSFPADTQYF
TGTGCCAGCAGTTTCCCAGCAGATACGCAGTATTTT
>TRBJ2-1|TRBD2|TRBV6-5|-
CASRIILAGDNNEQFF
TGTGCCAGCAGAATTATACTAGCGGGAGACAACAATGAGCAGTTCTTC
>TRBJ2-2|TRBD1|TRBV5-6|few
CASRRQGTNTGELFF
TGTGCCAGCAGACGACAGGGTACGAACACCGGGGAGCTGTTTTTT
>TRBJ2-5|-|TRBV29-1|-
CSVGGRLSETQYF
TGCAGCGTTGGAGGGCGACTTAGCGAGACCCAGTACTTC
>TRBJ2-1|-|TRBV30|-
CAWRDNEQFF
TGTGCCTGGAGGGACAATGAGCAGTTCTTC
>TRBJ2-6|-|TRBV19|-
CASSRHLLSGANVLTF
TGTGCCAGTAGTAGGCACCTCCTCTCTGGGGCCAACGTCCTGACTTTC
>TRBJ1-1|-|TRBV5-1|-
CASSFDRYEAFF
TGCGCCAGCAGCTTCGACAGGTATGAAGCTTTCTTT
>TRBJ2-1|-|TRBV5-4|few
CASSSGGGASDEQFF
TGTGCCAGCAGCTCCGGAGGCGGGGCGAGCGATGAGCAGTTCTTC
>TRBJ2-2|-|TRBV7-6|many
CASSSHTGELFF
TGTGCCAGCAGTTCGCACACCGGGGAGCTGTTTTTT
>TRBJ2-1|TRBD1|TRBV20-1|many
CSARDADRSSYNEQFF
TGCAGTGCTAGAGACGCGGACAGGTCCTCCTACAATGAGCAGTTCTTC
>TRBJ2-3|-|TRBV30|-
CAWSLRGRRLTDTQYF
TGTGCCTGGAGTCTCCGGGGTCGCAGATTAACAGATACGCAGTATTTT
>TRBJ2-1|-|TRBV5-6|many
CASSLVANEQFF
TGTGCCAGCAGCTTGGTTGCCAATGAGCAGTTCTTC
>TRBJ2-3|-|TRBV6-5|many
CASSRGLGGDTQYF
TGTGCCAGCAGTCGGGGTCTAGGAGGAGATACGCAGTATTTT
>TRBJ2-7|-|TRBV12-3/TRBV12-4|many
CASSLMGGSSYEQYF
TGTGCCAGCAGTTTAATGGGGGGCAGCTCCTACGAGCAGTACTTC
>TRBJ2-1|-|TRBV7-6|few
CASSLASRYDEQFF
TGTGCCAGCAGCTTAGCGTCCCGGTATGATGAGCAGTTCTTC
>TRBJ1-5|-|TRBV28|-
CASSLEEYSNQPQHF
TGTGCCAGCAGTTTAGAGGAATATAGCAATCAGCCCCAGCATTTT
>TRBJ1-5|TRBD1|TRBV30|few
CAWSAWTGYEPQHF
TGTGCCTGGAGTGCTTGGACAGGGTACGAGCCCCAGCATTTT
>TRBJ2-7|-|TRBV4-3|-
CASSEKGLHGEQYF
TGCGCCAGCAGCGAGAAGGGGCTTCATGGAGAGCAGTACTTC
>TRBJ2-4|-|TRBV30|few
CAWSVLPGQGLGNIQYF
TGTGCCTGGAGTGTCCTACCGGGACAGGGACTAGGAAACATTCAGTACTTC